This T cell receptor beta chain originates from a study of T cells after yellow fever vaccination. General study findings and limits: Abundant clonotypes from the bulk population could get into FACS-sorted repertoires as contaminants. A large majority of primary-vaccination clones showed up again after the booster (about 96% CD4, around 90% CD8).

A single record per CDR3 protein comes from TCRdb applying MiXCR to the 5' RACE reads. The sample records more than 95,000 distinct CDR3 sequences, about 8.4% being singletons. The CDR3 totals 16 residues. Germline V gene data show CDR1 as SQVTM and CDR2 as ANQGSEA. V was clipped by 0 bases and J by 2 bases; unmatched bases: 6. In the case of this clonotype: Its antigen is undetermined.

The sequence was obtained from a man between 18 and 29 years old who received the YFV17D yellow fever vaccine. The material sequenced was CD8+ T cells sorted from PBMCs, taken on the day of the yellow fever booster vaccination. J is TRBJ1-4 and V is TRBV29-1, with 7 bases matching TRBD1. Here the CDR3 DNA reads TGCAGCGTTGAAGAATTGGACAGGCGCACTAATGAAAAACTGTTTTTT. Translated, it gives CSVEELDRRTNEKLFF.